Listed below are T cell receptor gamma chains from one sample, sequenced in a study of gamma-delta T cells after stem cell transplantation. TCRdb applied CATT to the RT-PCR reads for clone calling. The sample has approximately 2,800 gamma-chain clones; less than 20% are singletons. Input material: gamma-delta T cells. These receptors came from a human donor. It is not recorded whose cells these are; they may come from a transplant donor. CDR3s include the opening cysteine and the closing phenylalanine or tryptophan. Some rows have no size entry. The others give once, few or many, or a class for an expanded clone.

j_gene: TRGJP2; abundance: -; v_gene: TRGV8; CDR3nt: TGTGCCACCTGGGAGGCCAATAGTATTGATTGGATCAAGACGTTT; CDR3aa: CATWEANSIDWIKTF
j_gene: TRGJP; abundance: few; v_gene: TRGV9; CDR3nt: TGTGCCTTGTGGGATGACGGAGAGTTGGGCAAAAAAATCAAGGTATTT; CDR3aa: CALWDDGELGKKIKVF
j_gene: TRGJ1/TRGJ2; abundance: -; v_gene: TRGV8; CDR3nt: TGTGCCACCTGGGACCCTCTAACCCCCCGAAGGCTCTTT; CDR3aa: CATWDPLTPRRLF
j_gene: TRGJ1/TRGJ2; abundance: few; v_gene: TRGV9; CDR3nt: TGTGCCTTGTGGGGGGGGTATAAGAAACTCTTT; CDR3aa: CALWGGYKKLF
j_gene: TRGJP2; abundance: few; v_gene: TRGV2; CDR3nt: TGTGCCACCTGGGACGGGCTTTCAGGTAGTGATTGGATCAAGACGTTT; CDR3aa: CATWDGLSGSDWIKTF
j_gene: TRGJ1/TRGJ2; abundance: -; v_gene: TRGV4; CDR3nt: TGTGCCACCTGGGGATATTATAAGAAACTCTTT; CDR3aa: CATWGYYKKLF
j_gene: TRGJ1/TRGJ2; abundance: few; v_gene: TRGV2; CDR3nt: TGTGCCACCTGGGACCGTCTTTATAAGAAACTCTTT; CDR3aa: CATWDRLYKKLF
j_gene: TRGJP2; abundance: -; v_gene: TRGV2; CDR3nt: TGTGCCACCCCAACCTGGGGTGATTGGATCAAGACGTTT; CDR3aa: CATPTWGDWIKTF
j_gene: TRGJP2; abundance: few; v_gene: TRGV8; CDR3nt: TGTGCCACCTGGCCACGTCCGGGGAATAGTAGTGATTGGATCAAGACGTTT; CDR3aa: CATWPRPGNSSDWIKTF
j_gene: TRGJP1; abundance: -; v_gene: TRGV4; CDR3nt: TGTGCCACCTGGGATGGGGTAACCACTGGTTGGTTCAAGATATTT; CDR3aa: CATWDGVTTGWFKIF
j_gene: TRGJ1/TRGJ2; abundance: few; v_gene: TRGV3; CDR3nt: TGTGCCACCTGGGACGAAATTCTATTGAATTATTATGAGAAACTCTTT; CDR3aa: CATWDEILLNYYEKLF
j_gene: TRGJ1/TRGJ2; abundance: -; v_gene: TRGV2; CDR3nt: TGTGCCACCTGGGACGGGCCAGAGGGGCAGAAACTCTTT; CDR3aa: CATWDGPEGQKLF
j_gene: TRGJ1/TRGJ2; abundance: -; v_gene: TRGV9; CDR3nt: TGTGCCTTGTGGGAGTCTTTAATATGCCCATATTATAAGAAACTCTTT; CDR3aa: CALWESLICPYYKKLF
j_gene: TRGJ1/TRGJ2; abundance: few; v_gene: TRGV9; CDR3nt: TGTGCCTTGTGGGAGGTGCTCCCCTATTATAAGAAACTCTTT; CDR3aa: CALWEVLPYYKKLF
j_gene: TRGJ1/TRGJ2; abundance: large; v_gene: TRGV2; CDR3nt: TGTGCCACCTGGGACGGCCTCCCAAATTCGAATTATTATAAGAAACTCTTT; CDR3aa: CATWDGLPNSNYYKKLF
j_gene: TRGJ1/TRGJ2; abundance: -; v_gene: TRGV2; CDR3nt: TGTGCCACCTGGGACGGGCGGGGTAAGAAACTCTTT; CDR3aa: CATWDGRGKKLF
j_gene: TRGJ1/TRGJ2; abundance: -; v_gene: TRGV2; CDR3nt: TGTGCCACCTGGGACCCTAAGAAACTCTTT; CDR3aa: CATWDPKKLF
j_gene: TRGJ1/TRGJ2; abundance: -; v_gene: TRGV2; CDR3nt: TGTGCCACCTGGGACGGACTTCAGATGTATTATAAGAAACTCTTT; CDR3aa: CATWDGLQMYYKKLF
j_gene: TRGJ1/TRGJ2; abundance: few; v_gene: TRGV3; CDR3nt: TGTGCCACCTGGGACAGGCAGGGGATTAAGAAACTCTTT; CDR3aa: CATWDRQGIKKLF
j_gene: TRGJ1/TRGJ2; abundance: once; v_gene: TRGV9; CDR3nt: TGTGCCTTGTGGGAGGATGTCCTACTCAATTCGAATTATTATAAGAAACTCTTT; CDR3aa: CALWEDVLLNSNYYKKLF
j_gene: TRGJ1/TRGJ2; abundance: few; v_gene: TRGV4; CDR3nt: TGTGCCACCGGTCCGGGTAATTATAAGAAACTCTTT; CDR3aa: CATGPGNYKKLF
j_gene: TRGJ1/TRGJ2; abundance: -; v_gene: TRGV9; CDR3nt: TGTGCCTTGTGGGAGCGTCGGTATAAGAAACTCTTT; CDR3aa: CALWERRYKKLF
j_gene: TRGJ1/TRGJ2; abundance: -; v_gene: TRGV9; CDR3nt: TGTGCCTTGTGGGAGGTAGAGAATTATTATAAGAAACTCTTT; CDR3aa: CALWEVENYYKKLF
j_gene: TRGJP2; abundance: -; v_gene: TRGV4; CDR3nt: TGTGCCACCTGGGATTGGGGCAGTGATTGGATCAAGACGTTT; CDR3aa: CATWDWGSDWIKTF
j_gene: TRGJ1/TRGJ2; abundance: large; v_gene: TRGV3; CDR3nt: TGTGCCACCTGGGACAATTATAAGAAACTCTTT; CDR3aa: CATWDNYKKLF
j_gene: TRGJ1/TRGJ2; abundance: few; v_gene: TRGV4; CDR3nt: TGTGCCACCTGGGATGGGCGGGAGAAGGCATATTATAAGAAACTCTTT; CDR3aa: CATWDGREKAYYKKLF
j_gene: TRGJ1/TRGJ2; abundance: medium-sized; v_gene: TRGV2; CDR3nt: TGTGCCACCTGGACGGATAAGAAACTCTTT; CDR3aa: CATWTDKKLF
j_gene: TRGJ1/TRGJ2; abundance: few; v_gene: TRGV3; CDR3nt: TGTGCCACCTGGGGGCTGAATTATTATAAGAAACTCTTT; CDR3aa: CATWGLNYYKKLF
j_gene: TRGJ1/TRGJ2; abundance: -; v_gene: TRGV2; CDR3nt: TGTGCCACCTGGGACGGGCCGTCTGATTGGCGTTATTATAAGAAACTCTTT; CDR3aa: CATWDGPSDWRYYKKLF
j_gene: TRGJ1/TRGJ2; abundance: once; v_gene: TRGV2; CDR3nt: TGTGCCACCTGGGACGGGCAAAGAAAGAAACTCTTT; CDR3aa: CATWDGQRKKLF
j_gene: TRGJ1/TRGJ2; abundance: -; v_gene: TRGV4; CDR3nt: TGTGCCACCTGGGATGGGCAAGGGAAGAAACTCTTT; CDR3aa: CATWDGQGKKLF
j_gene: TRGJ1/TRGJ2; abundance: few; v_gene: TRGV2; CDR3nt: TGTGCCACCTGGGACGGGCAGGATTATTATAAGAAACTCTTT; CDR3aa: CATWDGQDYYKKLF
j_gene: TRGJ1/TRGJ2; abundance: -; v_gene: TRGV3; CDR3nt: TGTGCCACCTGGGACAGGCCGCATTATTATAAGAAACTCTTT; CDR3aa: CATWDRPHYYKKLF
j_gene: TRGJ1/TRGJ2; abundance: -; v_gene: TRGV2; CDR3nt: TGTGCCACCTGGGACGGGCTTTTAAGGAAACTCTTT; CDR3aa: CATWDGLLRKLF
j_gene: TRGJ1/TRGJ2; abundance: -; v_gene: TRGV3; CDR3nt: TGTGCCACCTGGGACGGAGCCTTTAAGAAACTCTTT; CDR3aa: CATWDGAFKKLF
j_gene: TRGJ1/TRGJ2; abundance: few; v_gene: TRGV4; CDR3nt: TGTGCCATCCTTTATTATAAGAAACTCTTT; CDR3aa: CAILYYKKLF
j_gene: TRGJ1/TRGJ2; abundance: few; v_gene: TRGV9; CDR3nt: TGTGCCTTGTGGGAGGTGTTTTATTATAAGAAACTCTTT; CDR3aa: CALWEVFYYKKLF
j_gene: TRGJ1/TRGJ2; abundance: -; v_gene: TRGV9; CDR3nt: TGCGCCTTGTGGGAGGTCTTGAATTATTATAAGAAACTCTTT; CDR3aa: CALWEVLNYYKKLF
j_gene: TRGJ1/TRGJ2; abundance: large; v_gene: TRGV9; CDR3nt: TGTGCCTTGTGGCTGAATTATTATAAGAAACTCTTT; CDR3aa: CALWLNYYKKLF
j_gene: TRGJP2; abundance: few; v_gene: TRGV5; CDR3nt: TGTGCCACCTGGGACAGGCCAGCCCAAAGGGGTGATTGGATCAAGACGTTT; CDR3aa: CATWDRPAQRGDWIKTF
j_gene: TRGJ1/TRGJ2; abundance: -; v_gene: TRGV3; CDR3nt: TGTGCCACCTGGGACAGGCGAAAGAAACTCTTT; CDR3aa: CATWDRRKKLF
j_gene: TRGJP2; abundance: few; v_gene: TRGV3; CDR3nt: TGTGCCACCTGGGACAGGCTACGGGATTGGATCAAGACGTTT; CDR3aa: CATWDRLRDWIKTF
j_gene: TRGJ1/TRGJ2; abundance: large; v_gene: TRGV2; CDR3nt: TGTGCCACCTGGGACAGGAATTATTATAAGAAACTCTTT; CDR3aa: CATWDRNYYKKLF
j_gene: TRGJ1/TRGJ2; abundance: few; v_gene: TRGV2; CDR3nt: TGTGCCACCTGGGACGGGCGGGATTATTATAAGAAACTCTTT; CDR3aa: CATWDGRDYYKKLF
j_gene: TRGJ1/TRGJ2; abundance: large; v_gene: TRGV9; CDR3nt: TGTGCCTTGTGGGAGCCTTATTATAAGAAACTCTTT; CDR3aa: CALWEPYYKKLF
j_gene: TRGJ1/TRGJ2; abundance: -; v_gene: TRGV4; CDR3nt: TGTGCCACCTGGGATGGGCGTGTTTATAAGAAACTCTTT; CDR3aa: CATWDGRVYKKLF
j_gene: TRGJ1/TRGJ2; abundance: few; v_gene: TRGV2; CDR3nt: TGTGCCACCTGGGACGGGCTTCGGAAACTCTTT; CDR3aa: CATWDGLRKLF
j_gene: TRGJ1/TRGJ2; abundance: -; v_gene: TRGV9; CDR3nt: TGTGCCTTGTGGGAGGTGGATTATTATAAGAAACTCTTT; CDR3aa: CALWEVDYYKKLF
j_gene: TRGJP2; abundance: few; v_gene: TRGV3; CDR3nt: TGTGCCACCTGGGACAGGCAAAGTAGTGATTGGATCAAGACGTTT; CDR3aa: CATWDRQSSDWIKTF
j_gene: TRGJ1/TRGJ2; abundance: -; v_gene: TRGV2; CDR3nt: TGTGCCACCTGGGACGAACTCCCCAGGCTCTTT; CDR3aa: CATWDELPRLF
j_gene: TRGJ1/TRGJ2; abundance: -; v_gene: TRGV4; CDR3nt: TGTGCCACCTGGGATACTAATTATAAGAAACTCTTT; CDR3aa: CATWDTNYKKLF
j_gene: TRGJP2; abundance: -; v_gene: TRGV4; CDR3nt: TGTGCCACCTGGGATGGGCGAAAGAGTAGTGATTGGTTCAAGACGTTT; CDR3aa: CATWDGRKSSDWFKTF
j_gene: TRGJ1/TRGJ2; abundance: -; v_gene: TRGV4; CDR3nt: TGTGCCACCTGGGATGGATCCCTTAATTATTATAAGAAACTCTTT; CDR3aa: CATWDGSLNYYKKLF
j_gene: TRGJP2; abundance: -; v_gene: TRGV2; CDR3nt: TGTGCCACCTGGGACCCCAGGGGGATCAAGACGTTT; CDR3aa: CATWDPRGIKTF
j_gene: TRGJ1/TRGJ2; abundance: -; v_gene: TRGV3; CDR3nt: TGTGCCACCTGGGACAGGCCTAGGGGTTTTCGAGATTATTATAAGAAACTCTTT; CDR3aa: CATWDRPRGFRDYYKKLF
j_gene: TRGJ1/TRGJ2; abundance: -; v_gene: TRGV9; CDR3nt: TGTGCCTTGTGGGACTTGCGTTATAAGAAACTCTTT; CDR3aa: CALWDLRYKKLF
j_gene: TRGJ1/TRGJ2; abundance: once; v_gene: TRGV3; CDR3nt: TGTGCCACCTGGGACACTCCGAATTATTATAAGAAACTCTTT; CDR3aa: CATWDTPNYYKKLF
j_gene: TRGJ1/TRGJ2; abundance: -; v_gene: TRGV5; CDR3nt: TGTGCCACCTGGGACAAAGAGGGCTATTATAAGAAACTCTTT; CDR3aa: CATWDKEGYYKKLF
j_gene: TRGJP2; abundance: few; v_gene: TRGV2; CDR3nt: TGTGCCACCTGGGACGGGCTAAATGGTAGTGATTGGATCAAGACGTTT; CDR3aa: CATWDGLNGSDWIKTF